These T cell receptor beta chains were read from a single sample in a study of blood T cell repertoires in COVID-19. TCRdb keeps only in-frame clones here, not all; method: immunoSEQ multiplex PCR. The sample gives roughly 520,000 clones, over 75% of which show up once; over 1.5% is in the top ten. The material sequenced was PBMCs or T cells enriched from blood (not recorded which). These TCRs come from a woman in her thirties or forties who had recovered from COVID-19. Each CDR3 is given with its conserved first and last residue. The D gene is left open where the match is weak. Clone sizes are given selectively: once, few, many, or a class where the clone is expanded.

>.|TRBD2|TRBV5-1|TRBJ2-5
TGCGCCAGCAGCTTGGTCCATACGGGAGGGGAGGAGACCCAGTACTTC
CASSLVHTGGEETQYF
>few|.|TRBV5-4|TRBJ2-1
TGTGCCAGCAGCTCGAACTCTTACTACAATGAGCAGTTCTTC
CASSSNSYYNEQFF
>.|TRBD1|TRBV6-5|TRBJ1-5
TGTGCCAGCAGACGGGAGGGGGCTCATAATCAGCCCCAGCATTTT
CASRREGAHNQPQHF
>.|.|TRBV7-9|TRBJ1-1
TGTGCCAGCAGCTTAGGGCCGGAGGCTGAAGCTTTCTTT
CASSLGPEAEAFF
>.|.|TRBV9|TRBJ2-7
TGTGCCAGCAGCGTAGTTCCTAGCGCCGGCCTGCAGTACTTC
CASSVVPSAGLQYF
>.|TRBD1|TRBV19|TRBJ1-6
TGTGCCAGTAGTATAGATCACGCAGGGGGGAACAATTCACCCCTCCACTTT
CASSIDHAGGNNSPLHF
>.|TRBD2|TRBV6-1|TRBJ2-1
TGTGCCAGCAGTGAAGTGGCGGGAGCCTACAATGAGCAGTTCTTC
CASSEVAGAYNEQFF
>.|TRBD2|TRBV5-5|TRBJ2-1
TGTGCCAGCAGCTCAGATAGCGGGAGCCGAAATGAGCAGTTCTTC
CASSSDSGSRNEQFF
>.|.|TRBV25-1|TRBJ1-1
TGTGCCAGCAGTCGGGAGGGGCCGGTAAACACTGAAGCTTTCTTT
CASSREGPVNTEAFF
>.|.|TRBV4-1|TRBJ2-5
TGCGCCAGCAGCCAAGGACTGATCCAAGAGACCCAGTACTTC
CASSQGLIQETQYF
>.|TRBD2|TRBV7-2|TRBJ2-3
TGTGCCAGCAGCTTGCGTCTAGCGGGGAGTACAGATACGCAGTATTTT
CASSLRLAGSTDTQYF
>.|.|TRBV7-9|TRBJ1-1
TGTGCCAGCAGCTCTAAGGTCGGGGGCACTGAAGCTTTCTTT
CASSSKVGGTEAFF
>.|.|TRBV5-1|TRBJ2-7
TGCGCCAGCAGCTTCGGGGGGCGCTCCTACGAGCAGTACTTC
CASSFGGRSYEQYF
>.|.|TRBV9|TRBJ2-2
TGTGCCAGCAGCGTAAACAGTGTCGGGGAGCTGTTTTTT
CASSVNSVGELFF
>few|TRBD1|TRBV5-4|TRBJ2-7
TGTGCCAGCAGCTCCGACAGGGGGATCAACGAGCAGTACTTC
CASSSDRGINEQYF
>.|TRBD2|TRBV2|TRBJ2-3
TGTGCCAGCAGTGACCTAGCGGAGCCCGGAGATACGCAGTATTTT
CASSDLAEPGDTQYF
>once|TRBD1|TRBV27|TRBJ1-6
TGTGCCAGCAGACGGGACAGGACAGGACCTTCCTCCTATAATTCACCCCTCCACTTT
CASRRDRTGPSSYNSPLHF
>.|.|TRBV3-1/TRBV3-2|TRBJ1-6
TGTGCCAGCAACCAAAGGGAGTCACCCCTCCACTTT
CASNQRESPLHF
>.|.|TRBV5-4|TRBJ2-7
TGTGCCAGCAGCCCGGACAGTAGCTCCTACGAGCAGTACTTC
CASSPDSSSYEQYF
>.|.|TRBV4-3|TRBJ1-1
TGCGCCAGCAGCCAAGTTTGGGGGAGGATTTACACTGAAGCTTTCTTT
CASSQVWGRIYTEAFF
>once|TRBD1|TRBV7-2|TRBJ2-4
TGTGCCAGCAGCTCACAGGGGGCCGGGCTAGCCAAAAACATTCAGTACTTC
CASSSQGAGLAKNIQYF
>.|.|TRBV11-3|TRBJ2-5
TGTGCCAGCAGCTTAGGGGGAGAAGAGACCCAGTACTTC
CASSLGGEETQYF
>few|.|TRBV29-1|TRBJ1-2
TGCAGCGCTTTACCCGACGGAGACTATGGCTACACCTTC
CSALPDGDYGYTF
>.|.|TRBV7-2|TRBJ2-7
TGTGCCAGCAGCTTAGGAGTAGCGGAAACCTACGAGCAGTACTTC
CASSLGVAETYEQYF
>.|.|TRBV9|TRBJ1-5
TGTGCCAGCAGCGTAGGGAGCTGGGGCGATCAGCCCCAGCATTTT
CASSVGSWGDQPQHF
>.|.|TRBV3-1/TRBV3-2|TRBJ2-3
TGTGCCAGCAGCCAAGCAGGGACAGATACGCAGTATTTT
CASSQAGTDTQYF
>.|TRBD2|TRBV7-9|TRBJ2-1
TGTGCCAGCAGCCCTATAGCGGGAAATATCTACAATGAGCAGTTCTTC
CASSPIAGNIYNEQFF
>once|.|TRBV19|TRBJ1-3
TGTGCCAGTAGTGCCACCGGGATCTTCTTTGGAAACACCATATATTTT
CASSATGIFFGNTIYF
>.|.|TRBV6-5|TRBJ1-2
TGTGCCAGCAGAGTCGGGGGTGCTAACTATGGCTACACCTTC
CASRVGGANYGYTF
>.|.|TRBV27|TRBJ2-1
TGTGCCAGCAGTTTATCCGTTAGCGGTAATGAGCAGTTCTTC
CASSLSVSGNEQFF